This T cell receptor beta chain was found in a study of blood T cell repertoires in COVID-19. Study background: Acute and convalescent COVID-19 samples came from the United States, Italy and Spain. T cells, B-cell-depleted T cells, or PBMCs supplied cDNA or gDNA.

Trimming took off 5 bases at V and 3 bases at J, with 13 bases between the two ends. Looked up from germline, CDR1 is SGHTA and CDR2 is FQGNSA. The CDR3 covers 15 residues. The authors' processing: Amplification with reference gene primers provided the estimates of nucleated cell counts. Generated by immunoSEQ multiplex PCR, the TCRdb table keeps only in-frame clones and is missing some. V and J calls and clone size come straight from that table; D and trimming were deduced from the DNA. The profile covers roughly 190,000 clones, with roughly 88% appearing a single time and 6.2% taken by the ten largest.

Sequenced sample: peripheral blood. The chain is built from TRBV7-2 and TRBJ2-2; no clear D gene. This clonotype originated in a woman aged 35 to 49 who had recovered from COVID-19. The CDR3 DNA reads as TGTGCCAGCAGCCTCCAAATGTCGGACACCGGGGAGCTGTTTTTT. This gives the protein CASSLQMSDTGELFF.